This TCR beta chain was identified during a study of PD-1 blockade in classical Hodgkin lymphoma. The CDR3 consists of 12 residues. Losses at the gene ends were 7 bases for V and 8 bases for J; bases not matched to a gene: 6. From germline, CDR1 is MNHEY and CDR2 SVGAGI. Comment on this clone: The antigen is undetermined.

Clones were sequenced by immunoSEQ multiplex PCR, and TCRdb holds only the in-frame ones, with some missing. The table lists 15,000 to 20,000 clones, 76% of them singletons. Overall study results and limits: Patients newly diagnosed and complete responders had comparable baseline diversity.

This sample's time point: cycle 4 day 1 (C4D1), after more than 5 weeks of nivolumab. All patients experienced relapse after autologous stem cell transplantation, and brentuximab vedotin exposure was variable. This chain uses TRBV6-5 with TRBJ1-2; 8 nucleotides line up with TRBD1. Material: peripheral blood mononuclear cells (PBMCs), obtained before the fourth cycle of nivolumab. The source is a human donor with classical Hodgkin lymphoma. The CDR3 region is CASTTPGGGYTF. DNA for the CDR3: TGTGCCAGCACGACCCCAGGGGGCGGCTACACCTTC.